A single sample gave rise to the 17 T cell receptor beta chains below, sequenced in a study of cytomegalovirus exposure and HLA in healthy donors. Primers included in the PCR were 60 Vbeta and 13 Jbeta primers. Here immunoSEQ multiplex PCR was the method, and the copy in TCRdb shows in-frame clones only, minus some. The sample consists of more than 200,000 clones, approximately 79% of them appearing once. Material: PBMCs. These receptors were collected from a man between 18 and 29 years old in good health and CMV-seronegative.

For this clone: A junction boundary mismatches the germline segment, possibly from a read error. The rearrangement uses TRBV7-9 and TRBJ2-3; TRBD1 might be the D (5 bases). The CDR3 consists of 19 residues. CDR1 SEHNR and CDR2 FQNEAQ come from the germline V gene (reference sequence). CDR3 coding DNA: TGTGCCAGCAGCCGGTTTGGGGCACCGGATGCTCAGATAAGAGATGCGCAGTATTTT. Its translation: CASSRFGAPDAQIRDAQYF.

The chain has TRBV7-9 and TRBJ1-6; D not resolved. The germline V gene encodes CDR1 SEHNR and CDR2 FQNEAQ (reference sequence). Trimming cost V 3 bases and J 7 bases, with 10 bases left between them. This CDR3 comprises 14 residues. CDR3 nucleotides: TGTGCCAGCAGCTTTGGAGTACCGAATTCACCCCTCCACTTT. Translating gives CASSFGVPNSPLHF.

This chain links TRBV15 with TRBJ1-3; D is unresolved. The CDR3 spans 15 residues. Between the trimmed V and J ends, which lost 0 bases and 0 bases, there was a span of 6 bases. Germline V gene sequence: CDR1 LNHNV, CDR2 YYDKDF (reference sequence). Here the CDR3 reads CATSRDRYSGNTIYF. The CDR3 region has the DNA TGTGCCACCAGCAGAGACAGATACTCTGGAAACACCATATATTTT.

The V and J genes are TRBV18 and TRBJ2-1; TRBD2 matches at 7 bases. V trimming: 3 bases; J trimming: 4 bases; junction bases outside the gene matches: 6. The CDR3 sequence is 15 residues long. Germline lookup yields CDR1 KGHSH and CDR2 LQKENI. CDR3 nucleotides: TGTGCCAGCTCACCCGTCAGGGAGGGTTACAATGAGCAGTTCTTC. Its protein is CASSPVREGYNEQFF.

J is TRBJ2-1 and V is TRBV21-1; no check of the table's D call, TRBD2, against the DNA was made. TRBV21-1 is a pseudogene segment. This CDR3 has 11 residues. The CDR3 DNA reads TGTGCCAGCAGCAACCTAGATGAGCAGTTCTTC. Protein sequence: CASSNLDEQFF.

The chain uses TRBV15 and TRBJ2-1; TRBD2 aligns across 15 bases. The CDR3 runs to 15 residues. Germline loops: CDR1 LNHNV, CDR2 YYDKDF (reference sequence). V lost 6 bases and J lost 7; bases outside the gene matches: 4. In DNA, the CDR3 is TGTGCCACCAGGACCGGGACTAGCGGGAGGAATGAGCAGTTCTTC. Protein: CATRTGTSGRNEQFF.

This rearrangement joins TRBV6-5 to TRBJ2-3, with D maybe TRBD2 (6 bases). CDR1 is MNHEY, CDR2 SVGAGI, per germline. The CDR3 totals 14 residues. V lost 2 bases and J lost 5, with 11 bases in between. CDR3 nucleotides: TGTGCCAGCAGTTACGGACTGGGGGGAGATACGCAGTATTTT. The encoded protein is CASSYGLGGDTQYF.

This clone occurred once. The rearrangement joins TRBV29-1 to TRBJ2-7; perhaps TRBD1 as D (6 bases). Deletions cut 4 bases from V and 3 bases from J, with 13 bases between. The CDR3 loop spans 13 amino acids. Germline V CDR1 and CDR2: SQVTM, ANQGSEA. This chain's CDR3 is CSVGDISNYEQYF. The CDR3 nucleotides are TGCAGCGTTGGGGACATTTCGAACTACGAGCAGTACTTC.

CDR3 DNA: TGCGCCAGCAGCCAAGAAGGCGTCAAGGGAGAGCCCCAGCATTTT. Residues: CASSQEGVKGEPQHF. The chain has TRBV4-3 and TRBJ1-5, with no clear D. The CDR3 covers 15 residues. Between the trimmed V and J ends, which lost 0 bases and 8 bases, there was a span of 14 bases. Germline V gene lookup returns CDR1 LGHNA and CDR2 YSLEER.

The chain has TRBV29-1 and TRBJ2-1, with 13 bases lining up with TRBD2. The CDR3 extends over 18 amino acids. The ends lost 4 bases at V and 0 bases at J; junction bases unmatched: 9. Germline-derived CDR1 and CDR2 are SQVTM and ANQGSEA. DNA of the CDR3: TGCAGCGTTGGAGGACTAGCGGGAGAAAGTAGCTCCTACAATGAGCAGTTCTTC. Residues: CSVGGLAGESSSYNEQFF.

The chain couples TRBV19 to TRBJ1-5; 7 nucleotides match TRBD1. V dropped 5 bases and J dropped 5; count of bases not matched to a gene: 6. The CDR3 runs to 14 residues. CDR1 and CDR2 (germline): LNHDA, SQIVND (reference sequence). The CDR3 nucleotides read TGTGCCAGTAGTCCGACAGGGCTCTATCAGCCCCAGCATTTT. It encodes CASSPTGLYQPQHF. Based on the CDR3 plus reference TRBV19 and TRBJ1-5, the full variable domain is DGGITQSPKYLFRKEGQNVTLSCEQNLNHDAMYWYRQDPGQGLRLIYYSQIVNDFQKGDIAEGYSVSREKKESFPLTVTSAQKNPTAFYLCASSPTGLYQPQHFGDGTRLSIL.

V usage is TRBV19 and J usage is TRBJ2-7; 7 bases map to TRBD2. The junction had 8 bases not matched to a gene; V was cut back by 3 bases and J by 3 bases. The CDR3 spans 15 residues. Germline loops: CDR1 LNHDA, CDR2 SQIVND (reference sequence). In DNA, the CDR3 is TGTGCCAGTAGTATGGTAGCGGGCCCCTTCTACGAGCAGTACTTC. Amino acids: CASSMVAGPFYEQYF.

This chain uses TRBV30 with TRBJ2-5, with D maybe TRBD1 (6 bases). The DNA end is more similar to TRBJ2-7, so the J call may be wrong. Germline assignment: CDR1 GTSNPN and CDR2 SVGIG (reference sequence). CDR3 length: 15 amino acids. The CDR3 DNA reads as TGTGCCTGGACCCGGACAGATCAATTCTCCTACGAGCAGTACTTC. Its translation is CAWTRTDQFSYEQYF.

J is TRBJ2-3 and V is TRBV6-1; 8 bases line up with TRBD2. Germline CDR1 MNHNS, CDR2 SASEGT. Unmatched junction bases numbered 10, after V lost 7 bases and J lost 4 bases. The CDR3 is made up of 15 amino acids. The CDR3 DNA reads TGTGCCAGCACCATGACTAGCGTATCACCAGATACGCAGTATTTT. Amino acid sequence: CASTMTSVSPDTQYF.

CDR3 residues: CASSEDSYNEQFF. In DNA form, the CDR3 reads TGCGCCAGCAGCGAGGACAGCTACAATGAGCAGTTCTTC. This chain connects TRBV5-1 to TRBJ2-1; possibly TRBD1 for D (6 bases). Germline V gene data show CDR1 as SGHRS and CDR2 as YFSETQ. With 4 bases removed from V and 3 bases from J, the gap between germline ends came to 8 bases. The CDR3 has 13 amino acids.

The chain couples TRBV30 to TRBJ2-7, with a tentative D call TRBD2 (5 bases). This CDR3 region has 14 residues. The V gene lost 2 bases and the J gene lost 6 bases, with 17 bases spanning the gap. Germline V gene sequence: CDR1 GTSNPN, CDR2 SVGIG (reference sequence). CDR3 residues: CAWSLGTFGGEQYF. The CDR3 DNA is TGTGCCTGGAGTCTAGGTACATTCGGAGGCGAGCAGTACTTC.

The chain is built from TRBV7-2 and TRBJ1-2; the D gene is possibly TRBD1 (6 bases). Germline assignment: CDR1 SGHTA and CDR2 FQGNSA. The CDR3 totals 15 residues. Trimming cost V 3 bases and J 3 bases, with 14 bases left between them. CDR3 in DNA: TGTGCCAGCAGCTTGGGGACAACCGGGGACTATGGCTACACCTTC. This gives the protein CASSLGTTGDYGYTF.